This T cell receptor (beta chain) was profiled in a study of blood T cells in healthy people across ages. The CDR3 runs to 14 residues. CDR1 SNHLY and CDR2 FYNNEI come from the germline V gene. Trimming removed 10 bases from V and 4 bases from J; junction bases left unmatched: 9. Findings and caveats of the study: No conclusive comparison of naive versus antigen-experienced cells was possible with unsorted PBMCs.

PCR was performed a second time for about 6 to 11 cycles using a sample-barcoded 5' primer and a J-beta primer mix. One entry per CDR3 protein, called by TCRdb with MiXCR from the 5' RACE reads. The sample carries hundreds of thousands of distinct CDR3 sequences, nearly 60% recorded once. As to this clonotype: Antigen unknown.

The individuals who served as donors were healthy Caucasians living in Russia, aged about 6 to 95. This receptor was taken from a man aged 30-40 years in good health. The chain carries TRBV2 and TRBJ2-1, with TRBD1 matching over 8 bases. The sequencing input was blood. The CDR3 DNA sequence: TGTGCCACCTGGACAGGGTTGAGGTACAATGAGCAGTTCTTC. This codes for CATWTGLRYNEQFF.